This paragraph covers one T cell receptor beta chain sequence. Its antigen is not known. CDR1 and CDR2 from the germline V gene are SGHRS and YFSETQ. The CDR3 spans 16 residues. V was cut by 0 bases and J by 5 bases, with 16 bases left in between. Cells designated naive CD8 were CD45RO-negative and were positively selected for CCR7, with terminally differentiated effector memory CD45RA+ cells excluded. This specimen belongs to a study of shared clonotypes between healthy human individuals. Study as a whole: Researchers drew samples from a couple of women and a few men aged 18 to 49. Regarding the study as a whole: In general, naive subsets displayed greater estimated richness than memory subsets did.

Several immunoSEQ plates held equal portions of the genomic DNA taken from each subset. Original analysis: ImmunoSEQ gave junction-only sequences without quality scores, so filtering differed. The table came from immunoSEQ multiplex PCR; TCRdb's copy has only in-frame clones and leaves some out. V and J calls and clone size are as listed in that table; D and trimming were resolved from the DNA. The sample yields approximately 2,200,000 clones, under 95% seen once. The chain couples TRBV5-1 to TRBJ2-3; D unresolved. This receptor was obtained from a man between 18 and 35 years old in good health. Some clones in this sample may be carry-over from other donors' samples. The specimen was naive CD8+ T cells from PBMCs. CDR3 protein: CASSLAVMQIEDTQYF. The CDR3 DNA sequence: TGCGCCAGCAGCTTGGCAGTGATGCAGATAGAAGATACGCAGTATTTT.